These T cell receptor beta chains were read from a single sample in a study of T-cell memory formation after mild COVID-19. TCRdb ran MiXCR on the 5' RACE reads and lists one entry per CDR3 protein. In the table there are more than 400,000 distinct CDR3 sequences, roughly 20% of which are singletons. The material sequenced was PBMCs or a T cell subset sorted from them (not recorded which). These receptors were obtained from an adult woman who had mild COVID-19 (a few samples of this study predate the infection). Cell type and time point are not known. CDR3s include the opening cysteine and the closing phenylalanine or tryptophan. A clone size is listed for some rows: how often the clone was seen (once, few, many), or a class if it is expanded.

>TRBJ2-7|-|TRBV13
CASSIQGREQYF
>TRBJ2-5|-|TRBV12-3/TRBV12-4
CASSLPPETQYF
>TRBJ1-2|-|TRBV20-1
CSARGTTGGPNGYTF
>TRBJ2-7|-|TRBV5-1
CASSLGSVTYEQYF
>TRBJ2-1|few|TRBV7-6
CASSFLAGVVSNEQFF
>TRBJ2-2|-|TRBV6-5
CASKWGADGELFF
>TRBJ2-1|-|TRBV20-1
CSAREAGGLFEQFF
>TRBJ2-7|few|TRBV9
CASRGGGAYEQYF
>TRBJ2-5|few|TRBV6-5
CASSLGLAGRTQYF
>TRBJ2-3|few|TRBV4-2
CASSPWTSGGFSTDTQYF
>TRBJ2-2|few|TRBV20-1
CSAHVLDTGELFF
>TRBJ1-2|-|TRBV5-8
CASSLAPPGGALYGYTF
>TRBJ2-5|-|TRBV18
CASSPPPGGETQYF
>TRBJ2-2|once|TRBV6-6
CASRSPGQGAHTGELFF
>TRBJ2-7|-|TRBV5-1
CASRKDRGHEQYF
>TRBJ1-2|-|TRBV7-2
CASSLGDRFGSYGYTF
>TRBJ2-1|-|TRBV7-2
CASSLLGNNEQFF
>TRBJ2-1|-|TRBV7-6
CASSIRRGMQFF
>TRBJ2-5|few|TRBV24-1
CATSDTTLAGVETQYF
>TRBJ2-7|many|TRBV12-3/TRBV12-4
CASSSGWLAGVGYEQYF
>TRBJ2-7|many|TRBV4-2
CASSQANLGGLGEQYF
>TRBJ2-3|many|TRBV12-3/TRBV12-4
CASSSDSGSSDTQYF
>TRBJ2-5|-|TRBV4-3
CASSQVGQGGETQYF
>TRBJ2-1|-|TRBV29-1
CSVVLRTSGVYNEQFF
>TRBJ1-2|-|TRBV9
CASSSAGTGGAHGYTF
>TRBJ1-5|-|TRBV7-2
CASSSNSFGRGNQPQHF
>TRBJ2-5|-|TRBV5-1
CASSLEGAEGTQYF
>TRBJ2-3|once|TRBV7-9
CASGSKGGGPSTDTQYF
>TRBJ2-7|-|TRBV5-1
CASSQPGVSYEQYF
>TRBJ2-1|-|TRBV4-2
CASSQRGGNNEQFF
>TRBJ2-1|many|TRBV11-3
CASSLQAGSYNEQFF
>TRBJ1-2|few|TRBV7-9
CASSSIPVYTF
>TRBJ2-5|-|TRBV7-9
CASSLVPKGGETQYF
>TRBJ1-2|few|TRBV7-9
CASSPSEQGYGYTF
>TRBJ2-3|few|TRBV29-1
CSVESGRGADTQYF
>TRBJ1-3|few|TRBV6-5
CASRIDGTSGNTIYF
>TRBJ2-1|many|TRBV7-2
CASSLTSGNNEQFF
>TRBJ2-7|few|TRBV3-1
CASSQNRVIHEQYF
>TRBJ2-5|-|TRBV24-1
CATSDLGTGETQYF
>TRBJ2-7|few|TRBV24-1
CATSDSGKYEQYF
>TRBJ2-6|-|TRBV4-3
CASSQDFRASGANVLTF
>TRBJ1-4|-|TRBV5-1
CASSPTGGAREKLFF
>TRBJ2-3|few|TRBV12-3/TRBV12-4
CASSSAGVDTQYF
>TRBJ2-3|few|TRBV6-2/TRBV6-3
CASSTTSGWGDTQYF
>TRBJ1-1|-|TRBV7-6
CASSLAGENTEAFF
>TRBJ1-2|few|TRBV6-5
CASSYWDGDRYGYTF
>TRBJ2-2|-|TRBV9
CASSVAPVGELFF
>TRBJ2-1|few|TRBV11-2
CASSALAHEQFF
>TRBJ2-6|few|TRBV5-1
CASSLSGTGTSGANVLTF
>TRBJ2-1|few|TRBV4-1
CASSQRTSGMGEQFF
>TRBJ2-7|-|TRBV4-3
CASSPIGTSGSTYEQYF
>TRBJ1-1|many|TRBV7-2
CASTLDRGNTEAFF
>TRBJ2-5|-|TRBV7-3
CASSSRGGGETQYF
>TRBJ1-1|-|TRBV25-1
CASAAKGTEAFF
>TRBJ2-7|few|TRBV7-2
CASSSPTHTGEWVYEQYF
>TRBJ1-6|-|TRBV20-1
CSAFDPRERGTGSPLHF
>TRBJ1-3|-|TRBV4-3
CASSQGPASSGNTIYF
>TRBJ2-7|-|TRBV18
CASSRLAGNYEQYF
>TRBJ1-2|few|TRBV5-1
CASSLGGVDRGYTF